One and the same sample provided the 5 T cell receptor beta chains below, sequenced in a study of blood T cell repertoires in COVID-19. Sequencing used immunoSEQ multiplex PCR; TCRdb keeps in-frame clones, though not all of them. The sample shows about 480,000 clones, more than 70% of them seen only once. Sequenced sample: peripheral blood. Receptors were obtained from a woman aged 45-65 years with COVID-19, enrolled during active disease.

The V call is TRBV27, the J call TRBJ1-6; 7 bases match TRBD1. The J segment lost 9 bases and the V segment lost 2 bases, leaving 4 bases of the junction unmatched. The CDR3 sequence is 14 residues long. The V gene's germline CDR1 is MNHEY and CDR2 SMNVEV (reference sequence). CDR3 coding DNA: TGTGCCAGCAGTTTAATTCCAGGGGGTTCACCCCTCCACTTT. Protein: CASSLIPGGSPLHF.

The CDR3 loop reads CASSTAGGNTEAFF. The CDR3 DNA is TGTGCCAGCAGTACCGCGGGGGGGAACACTGAAGCTTTCTTT. The chain employs TRBV6-2 or TRBV6-3 and TRBJ1-1, with D tentatively TRBD1 (5 bases). The germline gives CDR1 MNHEY, CDR2 SVGEGT. Trimming cost V 5 bases and J 1 base, with 11 bases left between them. This CDR3 has 14 residues.

Note on this clone: The same CDR3 arises from other DNA sequences in this sample as well. The rearrangement joins TRBV5-6 to TRBJ2-2, with D unresolved. This CDR3 contains 11 residues. The V gene lost 1 base and the J gene lost 8 bases, with 3 bases spanning the gap. Germline CDR1 is SGHDT and CDR2 is YYEEEE. CDR3 sequence (DNA): TGTGCCAGCAGCTTGCCTGGGGAGCTGTTTTTT. Its translation is CASSLPGELFF.

The V gene is TRBV7-8, the J gene TRBJ2-3; no clear D. CDR1 is SGHVS and CDR2 is FQNEAQ in the germline V gene. Trimming shortened V by 4 bases and J by 1 base, and 9 bases separated the two germline ends. The CDR3 covers 14 residues. CDR3: CASSSTPGTDTQYF. The CDR3 bases are TGTGCCAGCAGCTCGACACCTGGCACAGATACGCAGTATTTT.

The chain employs TRBV6-6 and TRBJ1-2; the match to TRBD1 covers 8 bases. CDR1 MNHNY and CDR2 SVGAGI come from the germline V gene (reference sequence). V dropped 6 bases and J dropped 4; count of bases not matched to a gene: 10. This CDR3 is built from 15 residues. The CDR3 nucleotides read TGTGCCAGCAGCCTGGACAGGGAGAGTCCCTATGGCTACACCTTC. Translating gives CASSLDRESPYGYTF.